This T cell receptor beta chain was sequenced during a study of post-analysis software for immune sequencing data. Study background: Clinical courses comprised relapsing-remitting, secondary progressive and progressive-relapsing multiple sclerosis. Findings and caveats of the study: Several TRBV segments were more frequent in patients than controls; TRBV5-6, TRBV5-1 and TRBV20-1 belonged to this group. Strong co-clustering by F measure linked samples that shared a preparation batch.

Unique molecular identifiers had been added to the TCR beta cDNA libraries. Each batch of about 0.95 to 10 million T cells produced roughly 0.5 million cDNA molecules. TCRdb recomputed calls from the PCR reads with MiXCR, one row per CDR3 protein. The table records approximately 630,000 distinct CDR3 sequences, approximately 59% of them present only once. This clonotype was counted between two and nine times. Its antigen is still unknown. The CDR3 loop spans 17 amino acids. Germline assignment: CDR1 SQVTM and CDR2 ANQGSEA. V shed 6 bases, J shed 1 base, and the junction held 17 bases outside the gene matches.

Material for sequencing was blood. This rearrangement joins TRBV29-1 to TRBJ2-5, with 7 bases fitting TRBD2. The receptor's source is a girl aged 2-10 years with multiple sclerosis. CDR3 bases: TGCAGCGTCACTAAACCGCCAGCGGGGCCGCCCCAAGAGACCCAGTACTTC. Translated, it gives CSVTKPPAGPPQETQYF.